The 6 T cell receptor beta chains below all came from one sample that was sequenced in a study of blood T cell repertoires in COVID-19. Method: immunoSEQ multiplex PCR; TCRdb's copy keeps in-frame clones and lacks some. The sample holds under 350,000 clones, around nine tenths seen once. The sequenced sample was peripheral blood. These receptors were obtained from a man between 65 and 85 years old with acute or convalescent COVID-19.

The CDR3 spells CASSSGNSPLHF. The DNA of the CDR3 is TGTGCCAGCAGCTCGGGGAATTCACCCCTCCACTTT. The chain has TRBV7-2 and TRBJ1-6; D is uncertain. Germline V gene lookup returns CDR1 SGHTA and CDR2 FQGNSA. V lost 4 bases to trimming and J lost 7 bases, with 5 bases between them. The CDR3 consists of 12 residues.

This chain uses TRBV5-1 with TRBJ2-7; D may be TRBD1 (6 bases). The CDR3 is 13 amino acids. V gave up 4 bases and J gave up 5 bases, with 13 bases separating them. Germline CDR1 SGHRS, CDR2 YFSETQ. The CDR3 sequence: CASSTGSMDEQYF. In nucleotides, the CDR3 is TGCGCCAGCAGCACAGGGTCCATGGACGAGCAGTACTTC.

The rearrangement uses TRBV5-1 and TRBJ2-7, with TRBD1 identical over 11 bases. CDR1 is SGHRS and CDR2 is YFSETQ in the germline V gene. J lost 3 bases, V lost 6 bases, and 5 bases had no gene match. The CDR3 is 14 amino acids. The CDR3 spells CASNRTGGGYEQYF. Written as DNA, the CDR3 is TGCGCCAGCAACCGGACAGGGGGCGGCTACGAGCAGTACTTC.

The chain recombines TRBV6-6 with TRBJ1-5; the match to TRBD1 covers 7 bases. CDR3 length: 14 residues. The J segment lost 0 bases and the V segment lost 10 bases, leaving 6 bases of the junction unmatched. Per the germline V gene, CDR1 is MNHNY and CDR2 is SVGAGI (reference sequence). CDR3 bases: TGTGCCATCTCAGGGGGAATTAGCAATCAGCCCCAGCATTTT. Its translation: CAISGGISNQPQHF.

The chain has TRBV28 and TRBJ2-5; weak D call: TRBD2 (5 bases). CDR1 and CDR2 from the germline V gene are MDHEN and SYDVKM. Trimming took off 3 bases at V and 2 bases at J, with 19 bases between the two ends. The CDR3 has 17 residues. Written as DNA, the CDR3 is TGTGCCAGCAGTTTGATTGTCACCACCCGGACTCAAGAGACCCAGTACTTC. It codes for CASSLIVTTRTQETQYF.

The gene calls are TRBV18 and TRBJ1-2; 8 nucleotides agree with TRBD1. This CDR3 is built from 13 residues. J was trimmed by 14 bases and V by 2 bases; bases with no gene match: 10. Per germline, CDR1 KGHSH and CDR2 LQKENI. The CDR3 loop is CASSPGTGDPYTF. CDR3 DNA: TGTGCCAGCTCACCAGGGACAGGAGATCCGTATACCTTC.